These 31 T cell receptor beta chains were all obtained from the same sample, sequenced in a study of OX40 agonist ivuxolimab in advanced cancers. Produced via immunoSEQ multiplex PCR; TCRdb's table is partial and in-frame only. Here the sample spans roughly 66,000 clones, roughly 80% being singletons. The material was CD4+ or CD8+ T cells sorted from blood, obtained in a trial of the OX40 agonist ivuxolimab. The receptors derive from an adult with an advanced solid tumor such as melanoma, head and neck, liver or kidney cancer.

The chain has TRBV10-2 and TRBJ2-7, with D unclear. This CDR3 spans 17 amino acids. Germline V gene lookup returns CDR1 WSHSY and CDR2 SAAADI. V dropped 6 bases and J dropped 0 bases, with 21 bases sitting between them. Here the CDR3 reads CASSDKVRHQNSYEQYF. The CDR3 DNA sequence: TGCGCCAGCAGCGACAAGGTCCGGCATCAGAACTCCTACGAGCAGTACTTC.

This sequence joins TRBV18 and TRBJ2-1, with TRBD2 matching over 9 bases. The V and J ends lost 6 bases and 3 bases, in that order; junction bases with no gene match: 6. Germline V gene sequence: CDR1 KGHSH, CDR2 LQKENI. This CDR3 region has 15 residues. The CDR3 here is CASSPTSGFYNEQFF. The DNA of the CDR3 is TGTGCCAGCTCCCCCACTAGCGGGTTCTACAATGAGCAGTTCTTC.

The chain combines TRBV18 with TRBJ2-7; TRBD2 matches 10 bases. The junction had 9 bases not matched to a gene; V was cut back by 7 bases and J by 6 bases. In germline, CDR1 is KGHSH, CDR2 LQKENI. The CDR3 is 14 residues long. The CDR3 nucleotides read TGTGCCAGCTTATCTCTAGCGGGAGAATCCGAGCAGTACTTC. Amino acids: CASLSLAGESEQYF. The full variable domain, rest sourced from reference TRBV18 and TRBJ2-7, is NAGVMQNPRHLVRRRGQEARLRCSPMKGHSHVYWYRQLPEEGLKFMVYLQKENIIDESGMPKERFSAEFPKEGPSILRIQQVVRGDSAAYFCASLSLAGESEQYFGPGTRLTVT.

The chain employs TRBV7-3 and TRBJ2-3; D is perhaps TRBD1 (6 bases). Trimming left V 3 bases short and J 2 bases short, with 21 bases between. The CDR3 consists of 18 residues. The V gene's germline CDR1 is SGHTA and CDR2 FQGTGA. The CDR3 coding sequence is TGTGCCAGCAGCTTGGTACCCGGACCCCAGGGACACACAGATACGCAGTATTTT. Its translation: CASSLVPGPQGHTDTQYF. Supplemented by reference TRBV7-3 and TRBJ2-3, the full variable domain reads GAGVSQTPSNKVTEKGKYVELRCDPISGHTALYWYRQSLGQGPEFLIYFQGTGAADDSGLPNDRFFAVRPEGSVSTLKIQRTERGDSAVYLCASSLVPGPQGHTDTQYFGPGTRLTVL.

This rearrangement joins TRBV14 to TRBJ1-3; D remains ambiguous. The germline gives CDR1 SGHDN, CDR2 FVKESK. Trimming took 7 bases from V and 0 from J, leaving 7 bases between them. The CDR3 has 13 residues. The CDR3 DNA reads as TGTGCCAGCACCCCCCACTCTGGAAACACCATATATTTT. It is translated as CASTPHSGNTIYF.

The V and J genes are TRBV4-1 and TRBJ2-3; 8 nucleotides line up with TRBD2. CDR3 length: 17 amino acids. Losses at the gene ends were 4 bases for V and 6 bases for J; bases not matched to a gene: 15. Germline assignment: CDR1 MGHRA and CDR2 YSYEKL. CDR3 sequence: CASSPRRASGSRDTQYF. The CDR3, as DNA: TGCGCCAGCAGCCCTCGGCGGGCAAGCGGGAGTCGTGATACGCAGTATTTT.

The rearrangement uses TRBV11-3 and TRBJ2-3, with unresolved D. Trimming took off 5 bases at V and 2 bases at J, with 11 bases between the two ends. The CDR3 spans 14 residues. Germline lookup yields CDR1 SGHNT and CDR2 YENEEA. CDR3 bases: TGTGCCAGCAGCCCGAAGCTCAACACAGATACGCAGTATTTT. This encodes CASSPKLNTDTQYF. The full variable domain, with the rest looked up from reference TRBV11-3 and TRBJ2-3, is EAGVVQSPRYKIIEKKQPVAFWCNPISGHNTLYWYLQNLGQGPELLIRYENEEAVDDSQLPKDRFSAERLKGVDSTLKIQPAELGDSAVYLCASSPKLNTDTQYFGPGTRLTVL.

The chain employs TRBV30 and TRBJ2-7; TRBD2 agrees at 12 bases. CDR1 is GTSNPN, CDR2 SVGIG, per germline (reference sequence). V trimming: 3 bases; J trimming: 5 bases; junction bases outside the gene matches: 5. CDR3 length: 14 residues. The CDR3 spells CAWRPSGRVHEQYF. In DNA, the CDR3 is TGTGCCTGGAGGCCTAGCGGGAGGGTGCACGAGCAGTACTTC.

The chain carries TRBV7-2 and TRBJ2-3, with unresolved D. Germline CDR1 is SGHTA and CDR2 is FQGNSA. The CDR3 sequence is 15 residues long. Deletions cut 5 bases from V and 2 bases from J, with 14 bases between. In DNA form, the CDR3 reads TGTGCCAGCAGCGATCGACCACTCGTCACAGATACGCAGTATTTT. Translated: CASSDRPLVTDTQYF.

The J gene is TRBJ1-3, the V gene TRBV5-1; no clear D gene. V lost 4 bases, J lost 0 bases, and 14 bases lay in between. The germline V gene encodes CDR1 SGHRS and CDR2 YFSETQ. The CDR3 spans 16 residues. This CDR3 reads CASSPGGKTSGNTIYF. The CDR3, as DNA: TGCGCCAGCAGCCCCGGCGGCAAGACCTCTGGAAACACCATATATTTT.

The rearrangement joins TRBV2 to TRBJ2-1; D possibly corresponds to TRBD2 (6 bases). The CDR3 sequence is 11 residues long. Germline CDR1 and CDR2: SNHLY and FYNNEI. With 6 bases removed from V and 7 bases from J, the gap between germline ends came to 7 bases. In DNA, the CDR3 is TGTGCCAGCAGCGGGAGTAATGAGCAGTTCTTC. Translation: CASSGSNEQFF.

The chain combines TRBV18 with TRBJ1-2, with D tentatively TRBD1 (5 bases). Trimming stripped 6 bases from V and 6 bases from J, with 17 bases between. Germline V gives CDR1 KGHSH, CDR2 LQKENI. The CDR3 consists of 14 residues. This chain's CDR3 is CASSTRGGENGYTF. The CDR3 nucleotides read TGTGCCAGCTCTACTCGGGGAGGGGAGAATGGCTACACCTTC.

This clone was recorded only once. The rearrangement uses TRBV11-2 and TRBJ2-2, with 8 bases lining up with TRBD1. This CDR3 comprises 16 residues. Trimming removed 1 base from V and 7 bases from J; junction bases left unmatched: 8. The germline V gene encodes CDR1 SGHAT and CDR2 FQNNGV. For the CDR3, the DNA is TGTGCCAGCAGCTTAGCTTCCGGACAGGGATACGGGGAGCTGTTTTTT. Translated, it gives CASSLASGQGYGELFF.

This chain joins TRBV21-1 and TRBJ2-2; TRBD2, the D gene given by the table, was not confirmed from the DNA. TRBV21-1 is labeled a pseudogene. This CDR3 has 15 residues. The CDR3 is CAGPTSGSITGELFF. For the CDR3, the DNA is TGTGCCGGACCGACTAGCGGGAGTATAACCGGGGAGCTGTTTTTT.

The chain couples TRBV30 to TRBJ1-2, with D possibly being TRBD1 (5 bases). The CDR3 consists of 14 residues. V was shortened by 0 bases and J by 8 bases, with 16 bases between the two germline ends. Germline lookup yields CDR1 GTSNPN and CDR2 SVGIG (reference sequence). CDR3 sequence: CAWSVIGKKGGYTF. CDR3 nucleotide sequence: TGTGCCTGGAGTGTGATAGGAAAAAAGGGGGGCTACACCTTC. Full variable domain (outside the CDR3, taken from reference TRBV30 and TRBJ1-2): SQTIHQWPATLVQPVGSPLSLECTVEGTSNPNLYWYRQAAGRGLQLLFYSVGIGQISSEVPQNLSASRPQDRQFILSSKKLLLSDSGFYLCAWSVIGKKGGYTFGSGTRLTVV.

The chain couples TRBV18 to TRBJ2-2; 9 bases are a match to TRBD1. Germline CDR1 and CDR2: KGHSH and LQKENI. CDR3 length: 15 residues. J was trimmed by 7 bases and V by 5 bases; bases with no gene match: 8. DNA of the CDR3: TGTGCCAGCTCATCGGGACAGGGAGGAAACGGGGAGCTGTTTTTT. Its translation is CASSSGQGGNGELFF.

Worth noting for this clone: This sample also contains other DNA sequences that code for the same CDR3. The chain joins TRBV5-1 to TRBJ2-3; TRBD2 matches 8 bases. CDR3 length: 15 amino acids. Germline assignment: CDR1 SGHRS and CDR2 YFSETQ. After removal of 4 bases from V and 3 bases from J, the junction contained 7 bases not matched to a gene. The chain's CDR3 is CASSLRGLGTDTQYF. The CDR3 DNA reads TGCGCCAGCAGCCTGAGGGGACTAGGGACAGATACGCAGTATTTT.

The chain joins TRBV29-1 to TRBJ2-1, with D possibly called TRBD1 or TRBD2 (5 bases each). There are 13 residues in the CDR3. Germline CDR1 is SQVTM and CDR2 is ANQGSEA. The V gene lost 8 bases and the J gene lost 0 bases, with 11 bases spanning the gap. The CDR3 loop reads CSSTGLSYNEQFF. DNA for the CDR3: TGCAGCTCTACGGGGCTCTCCTACAATGAGCAGTTCTTC.

V usage is TRBV5-4 and J usage is TRBJ2-1; D may match TRBD1 or TRBD2 (5 bases each). The CDR3 is 14 residues long. With 4 bases removed from V and 6 bases from J, the gap between germline ends came to 14 bases. Germline values: CDR1 SGHNT, CDR2 YYREEE (reference sequence). The CDR3 DNA reads as TGTGCCAGCAGCACACCAGCAGGGACCAATGAGCAGTTCTTC. As protein: CASSTPAGTNEQFF. Filled out from reference TRBV5-4 and TRBJ2-1, the complete variable domain reads ETGVTQSPTHLIKTRGQQVTLRCSSQSGHNTVSWYQQALGQGPQFIFQYYREEENGRGNFPPRFSGLQFPNYSSELNVNALELDDSALYLCASSTPAGTNEQFFGPGTRLTVL.

CDR3 nucleotide sequence: TGTGCCAGCAGCTTAGTATCGGTAGGGGGTGACAATGAGCAGTTCTTC. It specifies CASSLVSVGGDNEQFF. The rearrangement joins TRBV7-6 to TRBJ2-1; D possibly corresponds to TRBD1 (6 bases). This CDR3 region has 16 residues. The V and J ends lost 1 base and 5 bases respectively, with 15 bases between them. In germline, CDR1 is SGHVS, CDR2 FNYEAQ.

V gene TRBV6-5 combines with J gene TRBJ2-3; D unresolved. Trimming took 0 bases from V and 6 from J, leaving 10 bases between them. The germline V gene encodes CDR1 MNHEY and CDR2 SVGAGI. The CDR3 runs to 14 residues. The CDR3 DNA is TGTGCCAGCAGTTACTCCGTAGTGCGGGATACGCAGTATTTT. Amino acid sequence: CASSYSVVRDTQYF.

The rearrangement links TRBV7-8 to TRBJ2-2, with D uncertain. V dropped 4 bases and J dropped 2 bases, with 11 bases sitting between them. CDR1 SGHVS and CDR2 FQNEAQ come from the germline V gene. The CDR3 is 15 amino acids. The CDR3 is CASSSSGTNTGELFF. The DNA of the CDR3 is TGTGCCAGCAGCTCATCTGGCACCAACACCGGGGAGCTGTTTTTT.

As DNA, the CDR3 is TGTGCCAGTAGTATGAGAGGGTTGAATAGAGGTCAGCCCCAGCATTTT. Amino acids: CASSMRGLNRGQPQHF. The genes are TRBV19 and TRBJ1-5; no clear D gene. Trimming stripped 3 bases from V and 6 bases from J, with 18 bases between. CDR1 and CDR2 from the germline V gene are LNHDA and SQIVND (reference sequence). This CDR3 is 16 amino acids long.

The CDR3 is CAISGLLGETQYF. CDR3 DNA sequence: TGTGCCATCAGTGGGTTGCTTGGAGAGACCCAGTACTTC. This chain connects TRBV10-3 to TRBJ2-5; D call uncertain. The V end lost 4 bases, the J end lost 4 bases, and 10 bases lay between the germline ends. This CDR3 comprises 13 residues. Germline CDR1 and CDR2: ENHRY and SYGVKD.

The chain links TRBV27 to TRBJ2-7; D unresolved. The CDR3 is made up of 14 amino acids. Germline values: CDR1 MNHEY, CDR2 SMNVEV (reference sequence). V was trimmed by 7 bases and J by 0 bases, leaving 13 bases between them. CDR3 sequence reads: CASKLTLSSYEQYF. The CDR3 DNA sequence: TGTGCCAGCAAACTAACTCTCAGCTCCTACGAGCAGTACTTC.

This rearrangement joins TRBV7-9 to TRBJ1-4, with D hard to call. V was trimmed by 5 bases and J by 6 bases, leaving 16 bases between them. The CDR3 is 15 residues long. Per the germline V gene, CDR1 is SEHNR and CDR2 is FQNEAQ (reference sequence). In DNA form, the CDR3 reads TGTGCCAGCAGCCCGCGGACTTTGGGGTATGAAAAACTGTTTTTT. It yields the protein CASSPRTLGYEKLFF.

The chain links TRBV30 to TRBJ2-7; D remains unclear. This CDR3 has 12 residues. The germline V gene encodes CDR1 GTSNPN and CDR2 SVGIG (reference sequence). Trimming took off 1 base at V and 5 bases at J, with 9 bases between the two ends. DNA for the CDR3: TGTGCCTGGAGTGCCAAGGTTAACGAGCAGTACTTC. Translated: CAWSAKVNEQYF.

The count of this clone is one. The chain employs TRBV19 and TRBJ1-2, with D maybe TRBD1 (5 bases). V lost 7 bases to trimming and J lost 7 bases, with 22 bases between them. This CDR3 comprises 15 residues. Germline V gives CDR1 LNHDA, CDR2 SQIVND (reference sequence). The CDR3 sequence is CASTLMGGIGAGYTF. The CDR3 DNA follows: TGTGCCAGTACCCTCATGGGGGGAATCGGAGCTGGCTACACCTTC.

In this sample, this clone turned up once. The gene calls are TRBV29-1 and TRBJ2-7; the match to TRBD1 covers 10 bases. This CDR3 comprises 14 residues. V dropped 5 bases and J dropped 5; count of bases not matched to a gene: 9. Germline lookup yields CDR1 SQVTM and CDR2 ANQGSEA. CDR3 DNA sequence: TGCAGCGTTCACACCCCGGACAGGGGGGACGAGCAGTACTTC. Amino acids: CSVHTPDRGDEQYF.

The rearrangement uses TRBV6-6 and TRBJ2-7; no firm D call. The length of the CDR3 is 14 residues. Deletions cut 6 bases from V and 5 bases from J, with 17 bases between. Looked up from germline, CDR1 is MNHNY and CDR2 is SVGAGI (reference sequence). The CDR3 is CASRRGESRDEQYF. The CDR3 DNA sequence: TGTGCCAGCAGGCGAGGTGAATCTAGGGACGAGCAGTACTTC.

V gene TRBV13 combines with J gene TRBJ2-7; 11 bases agree with TRBD1. The germline gives CDR1 PRHDT, CDR2 FYEKMQ (reference sequence). Unmatched junction bases numbered 13, after V lost 4 bases and J lost 2 bases. This CDR3 is built from 18 residues. CDR3 loop: CASSSRTGGGYRAYEQYF. CDR3 nucleotide sequence: TGTGCCAGCAGCTCGCGGACAGGGGGCGGCTATAGGGCCTACGAGCAGTACTTC.